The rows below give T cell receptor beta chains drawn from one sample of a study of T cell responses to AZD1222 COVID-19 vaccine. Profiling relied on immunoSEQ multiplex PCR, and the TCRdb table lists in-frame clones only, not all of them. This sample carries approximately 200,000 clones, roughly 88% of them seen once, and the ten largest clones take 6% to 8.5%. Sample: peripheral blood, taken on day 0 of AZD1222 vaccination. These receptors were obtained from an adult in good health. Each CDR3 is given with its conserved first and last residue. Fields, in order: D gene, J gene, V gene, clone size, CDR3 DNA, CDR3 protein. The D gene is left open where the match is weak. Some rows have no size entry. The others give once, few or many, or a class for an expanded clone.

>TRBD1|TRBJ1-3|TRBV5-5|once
TGTGCCAGCAGCTTTAGGGACAGCAGCTCTGGAAACACCATATATTTT
CASSFRDSSSGNTIYF
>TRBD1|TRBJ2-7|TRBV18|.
TGTGCCAGCTCACCCTTAGACAGGGGTAGCGAGCAGTACTTC
CASSPLDRGSEQYF
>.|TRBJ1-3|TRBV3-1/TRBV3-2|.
TGTGCCAGCCGACGTGAAAACACCATATATTTT
CASRRENTIYF
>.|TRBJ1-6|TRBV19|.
TGTGCCAGTAGTATTCAGGGTTGGAATTCACCCCTCCACTTT
CASSIQGWNSPLHF
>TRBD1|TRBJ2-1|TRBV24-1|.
TGTGCCACCAGTGACGCATCGACAGGGACCTACAATGAGCAGTTCTTC
CATSDASTGTYNEQFF
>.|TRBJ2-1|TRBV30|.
TGTGCCTGGAGCGGGGGACCCTACAATGAGCAGTTCTTC
CAWSGGPYNEQFF
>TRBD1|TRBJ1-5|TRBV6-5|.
TGTGCGGGACAGACAGGTAATCAGCCCCAGCATTTT
CAGQTGNQPQHF
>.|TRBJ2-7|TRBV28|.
TGTGCCAGCAGTTTTGGCGAGGCCCCCTTCGAGCAGTACTTC
CASSFGEAPFEQYF
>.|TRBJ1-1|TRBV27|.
TGTGCCAGCAGTTTATCGGGCAGGGGAACCTGGGCCACTGAAGCTTTCTTT
CASSLSGRGTWATEAFF
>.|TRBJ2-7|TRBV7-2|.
TGTGCCAGCAGCCTACAGAGGCAGGACGAGCAGTACTTC
CASSLQRQDEQYF
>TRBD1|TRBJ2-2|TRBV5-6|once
TGTGCCAGCAGGATAACGCCGGGACAGGGGACCGGGGAGCTGTTTTTT
CASRITPGQGTGELFF